The entry that follows covers one TCR beta chain sequence. The sample is drawn from a study of T cells in Graves' hyperthyroidism and ophthalmopathy. This CDR3 is built from 14 residues. V was trimmed by 3 bases and J by 4 bases, leaving 13 bases between them. Per the germline V gene, CDR1 is LNHDA and CDR2 is SQIVND (reference sequence). The investigators amplified TCR beta CDR3 regions from RNA transcripts. Carried out on the TCR CDR3, a first-round RT-PCR used the HTBI primer set. TCRdb itself ran the multiplex PCR reads through MiXCR, one entry per CDR3 protein. The sample yields 250,000 to 300,000 distinct CDR3 sequences, roughly a fifth seen once. On the basis of clinical symptoms, serum thyroxine and TRAb, thyroid ultrasound and orbital computed tomography, diagnoses were made.

This sequence joins TRBV19 and TRBJ2-7; possibly TRBD1 for D (6 bases). The clonotype originates from a man between 50 and 59 years old with Graves' ophthalmopathy. Sequenced: blood. For the CDR3, the DNA is TGTGCCAGTAGTATGGGGGCCGGAGGTTACGAGCAGTACTTC. Translating gives CASSMGAGGYEQYF.